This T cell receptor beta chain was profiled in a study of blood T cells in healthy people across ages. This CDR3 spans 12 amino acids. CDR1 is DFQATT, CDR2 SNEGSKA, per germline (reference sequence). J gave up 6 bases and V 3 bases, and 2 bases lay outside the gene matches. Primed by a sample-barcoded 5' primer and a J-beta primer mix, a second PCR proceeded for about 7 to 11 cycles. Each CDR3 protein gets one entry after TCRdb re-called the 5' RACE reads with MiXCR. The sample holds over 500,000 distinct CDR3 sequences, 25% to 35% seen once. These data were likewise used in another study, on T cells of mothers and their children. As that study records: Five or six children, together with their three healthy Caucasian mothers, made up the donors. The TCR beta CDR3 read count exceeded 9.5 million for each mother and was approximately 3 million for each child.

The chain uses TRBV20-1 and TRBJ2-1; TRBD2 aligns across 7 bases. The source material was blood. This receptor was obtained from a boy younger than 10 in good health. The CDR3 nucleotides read TGCAGTGCTAGCCCGGGAGGCAATGAGCAGTTCTTC. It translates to CSASPGGNEQFF.